This T cell receptor beta chain was sequenced in a study of blood T cells in healthy people across ages. The CDR3 sequence is 15 residues long. CDR1 SGHTA and CDR2 FQGNSA come from the germline V gene. V trimming: 1 base; J trimming: 5 bases; junction bases outside the gene matches: 4. A second roughly 6 to 11 cycle PCR used barcoded and J-beta primers. Via MiXCR, TCRdb re-called the 5' RACE reads, giving one row per CDR3 protein. The data show hundreds of thousands of distinct CDR3 sequences, about 42% seen once. This receptor was identified in a man in his 60s in good health. The material sequenced was blood. This sequence joins TRBV7-2 and TRBJ2-5, with 10 positions matching TRBD2. Here the CDR3 reads CASSLGAGGMETQYF. The CDR3 nucleotides are TGTGCCAGCAGCTTAGGAGCGGGGGGGATGGAGACCCAGTACTTC.